This TCR beta chain originates from a study of identical twins. A universal primer binding site was introduced by template switching. The final cDNA contained unique molecular identifiers. Each CDR3 protein is one row after TCRdb ran MiXCR on the 5' RACE reads. Here the sample spans about 280,000 distinct CDR3 sequences, under 9.5% being singletons. The CDR3 runs 15 residues. In germline, CDR1 is SGHRS, CDR2 YFSETQ. Trimming shortened V by 2 bases and J by 2 bases, and 11 bases separated the two germline ends. On this clonotype: What it binds is unknown.

The study, taken as a whole, reports: Memory repertoires lacked the insertion deficit that abundant cord blood beta clonotypes showed. Out-of-frame alpha sequences shared by twins were enriched for low generation probability. The models systematically underestimated how much out-of-frame TCR alpha was shared in monozygotic twins.

The same data also went into a second study, on yellow fever vaccine responses in identical twins.

Sequencing was performed on memory (CD45RO+) T cells sorted from blood. The source of this sequence is a woman between 18 and 29 years old in good health. V is TRBV5-1 and J is TRBJ2-1; D gene unclear. The CDR3 protein is CASSFTATTYNEQFF. The CDR3 nucleotides are TGCGCCAGCAGCTTCACAGCAACGACCTACAATGAGCAGTTCTTC.